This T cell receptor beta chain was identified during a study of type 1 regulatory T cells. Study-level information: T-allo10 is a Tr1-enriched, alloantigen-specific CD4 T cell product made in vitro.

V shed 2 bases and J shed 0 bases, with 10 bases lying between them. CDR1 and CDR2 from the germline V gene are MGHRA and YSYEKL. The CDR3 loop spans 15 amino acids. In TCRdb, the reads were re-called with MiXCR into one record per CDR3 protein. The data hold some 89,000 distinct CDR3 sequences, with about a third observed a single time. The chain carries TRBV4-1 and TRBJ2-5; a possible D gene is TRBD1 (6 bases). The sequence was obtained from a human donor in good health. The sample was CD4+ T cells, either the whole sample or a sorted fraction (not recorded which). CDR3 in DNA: TGCGCCAGCAGCCAACTGACAGGTGACCAAGAGACCCAGTACTTC. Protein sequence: CASSQLTGDQETQYF.